The TCR beta chain under discussion was sequenced for a study of blood T cell repertoires in COVID-19. On the study more broadly: PBMCs, B-cell-depleted T cells, or T cells were the source of the cDNA or gDNA that made up the material.

Produced via immunoSEQ multiplex PCR; TCRdb's table is partial and in-frame only. The sample holds 150,000 to 200,000 clones, 60% to 80% seen once. CDR3 size: 13 residues. Trimming pared 5 bases from V and 5 bases from J, leaving 13 bases between. Looked up from germline, CDR1 is MDHEN and CDR2 is SYDVKM. Sample: PBMCs or T cells enriched from blood (not recorded which). The chain recombines TRBV28 with TRBJ2-7; no firm D call. The clonotype comes from a woman between 50 and 59 years old who had recovered from COVID-19. CDR3 DNA: TGTGCCAGCAGTATAAGAGGTTTCGACGAGCAGTACTTC. It codes for CASSIRGFDEQYF.